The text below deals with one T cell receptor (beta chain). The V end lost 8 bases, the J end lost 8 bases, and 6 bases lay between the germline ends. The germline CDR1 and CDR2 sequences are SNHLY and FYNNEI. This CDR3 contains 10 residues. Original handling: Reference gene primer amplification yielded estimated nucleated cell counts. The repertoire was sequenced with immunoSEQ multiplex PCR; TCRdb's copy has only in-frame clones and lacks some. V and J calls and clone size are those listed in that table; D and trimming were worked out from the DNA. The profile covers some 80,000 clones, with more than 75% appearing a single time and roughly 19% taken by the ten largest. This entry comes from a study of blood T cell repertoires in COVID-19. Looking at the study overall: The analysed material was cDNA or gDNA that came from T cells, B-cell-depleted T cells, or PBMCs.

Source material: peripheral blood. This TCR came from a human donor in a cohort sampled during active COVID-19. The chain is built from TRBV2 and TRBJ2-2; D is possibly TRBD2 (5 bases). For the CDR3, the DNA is TGTGCCAGCGGGGAGGGGGAGCTGTTTTTT. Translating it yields CASGEGELFF.